The clone carrying this T cell receptor beta chain was recorded at least ten times. The data are from a study of immune heterogeneity within non-small cell lung tumors. Multiplex PCR with 32 V and 13 J primers amplified TCR beta CDR3. TCRdb independently ran MiXCR on the multiplex PCR reads; one entry per CDR3 protein. This table has fewer than 10,000 distinct CDR3 sequences, roughly a third appearing once. Germline V gene sequence: CDR1 MGHRA, CDR2 YSYEKL. Trimming cost V 3 bases and J 2 bases, with 14 bases left between them. This CDR3 is built from 15 residues. Bulk tumor genomic DNA, about 620 ng per sample, was used as template. Each primary tumor yielded several biopsies, collected far apart from one another at surgery. These patients got curative surgery after being newly diagnosed with untreated non-small cell lung cancer. Study donors were patients with a new diagnosis of non-small cell lung cancer who underwent surgery with curative intent.

Sequencing was carried out using lung tumor tissue. The sequence derives from a man in his fifties or sixties with non-small cell lung cancer. V is TRBV4-1 and J is TRBJ2-7; D possibly uses TRBD1 or TRBD2 (5 bases each). CDR3 in DNA: TGCGCCAGCAGCCACGATAGGGACGTCGCCTACGAGCAGTACTTC. Amino acids: CASSHDRDVAYEQYF.